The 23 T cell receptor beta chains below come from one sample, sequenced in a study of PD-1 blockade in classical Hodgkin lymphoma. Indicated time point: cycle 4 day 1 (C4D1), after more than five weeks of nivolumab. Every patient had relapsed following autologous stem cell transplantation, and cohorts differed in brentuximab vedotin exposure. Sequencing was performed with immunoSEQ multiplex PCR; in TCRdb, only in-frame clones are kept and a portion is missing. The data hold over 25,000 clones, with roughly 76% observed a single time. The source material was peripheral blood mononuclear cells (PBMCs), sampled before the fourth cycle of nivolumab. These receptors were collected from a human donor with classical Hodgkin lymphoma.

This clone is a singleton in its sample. CDR3 in amino acids: CASSPEGTTYYEQYF. The CDR3 DNA reads as TGTGCCAGCAGCCCCGAAGGTACTACCTACTACGAGCAGTACTTC. The V and J genes are TRBV9 and TRBJ2-7, with unresolved D. The CDR3 sequence is 15 residues long. Germline lookup yields CDR1 SGDLS and CDR2 YYNGEE. V lost 4 bases and J 3 bases, leaving 17 bases between the germline ends. The full variable domain, in which reference TRBV9 and TRBJ2-7 provide the parts outside the CDR3, is DSGVTQTPKHLITATGQRVTLRCSPRSGDLSVYWYQQSLDQGLQFLIQYYNGEERAKGNILERFSAQQFPDLHSELNLSSLELGDSALYFCASSPEGTTYYEQYFGPGTRLTVT.

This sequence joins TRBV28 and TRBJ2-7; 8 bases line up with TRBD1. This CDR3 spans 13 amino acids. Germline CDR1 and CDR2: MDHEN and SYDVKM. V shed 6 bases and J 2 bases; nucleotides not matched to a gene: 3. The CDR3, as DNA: TGTGCCAGCAGACCGACAGGGGCCTACGAGCAGTACTTC. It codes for CASRPTGAYEQYF.

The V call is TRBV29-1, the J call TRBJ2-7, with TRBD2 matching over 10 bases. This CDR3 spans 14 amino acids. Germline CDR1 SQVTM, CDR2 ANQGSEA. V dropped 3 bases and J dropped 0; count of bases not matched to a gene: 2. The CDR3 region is CSVDGLADSYEQYF. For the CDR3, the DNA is TGCAGCGTTGATGGACTAGCGGACTCCTACGAGCAGTACTTC.

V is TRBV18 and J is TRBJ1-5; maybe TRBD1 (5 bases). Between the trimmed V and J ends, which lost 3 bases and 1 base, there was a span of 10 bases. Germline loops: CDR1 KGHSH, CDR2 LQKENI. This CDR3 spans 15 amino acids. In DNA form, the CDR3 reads TGTGCCAGCTCACCGGGGGAGGGGAGCAATCAGCCCCAGCATTTT. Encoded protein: CASSPGEGSNQPQHF.

CDR3 nucleotide sequence: TGTGCCAGCAGCTTAGTGGGACGGAGCAATCAGCCCCAGCATTTT. It translates to CASSLVGRSNQPQHF. The chain employs TRBV7-8 and TRBJ1-5, with D tentatively TRBD1 (5 bases). The CDR3 length is 15 residues. Germline V gene data show CDR1 as SGHVS and CDR2 as FQNEAQ. Trimming stripped 1 base from V and 1 base from J, with 8 bases between. Filled out from reference TRBV7-8 and TRBJ1-5, the complete variable domain reads GAGVSQSPRYKVAKRGQDVALRCDPISGHVSLFWYQQALGQGPEFLTYFQNEAQLDKSGLPSDRFFAERPEGSVSTLKIQRTQQEDSAVYLCASSLVGRSNQPQHFGDGTRLSIL.

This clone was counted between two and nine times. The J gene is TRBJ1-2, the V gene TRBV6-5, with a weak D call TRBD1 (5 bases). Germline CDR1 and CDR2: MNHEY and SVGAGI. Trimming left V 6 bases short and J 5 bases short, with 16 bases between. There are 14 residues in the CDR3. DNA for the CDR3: TGTGCCAGCAGAGGAAGGACATACTTATATGGCTACACCTTC. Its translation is CASRGRTYLYGYTF.

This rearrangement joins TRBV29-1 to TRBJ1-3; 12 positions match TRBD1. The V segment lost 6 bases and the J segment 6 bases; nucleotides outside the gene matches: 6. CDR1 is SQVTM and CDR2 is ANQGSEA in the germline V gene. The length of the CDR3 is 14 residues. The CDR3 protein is CSVAGTGGLNTIYF. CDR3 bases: TGCAGCGTCGCCGGGACAGGGGGCCTAAACACCATATATTTT.

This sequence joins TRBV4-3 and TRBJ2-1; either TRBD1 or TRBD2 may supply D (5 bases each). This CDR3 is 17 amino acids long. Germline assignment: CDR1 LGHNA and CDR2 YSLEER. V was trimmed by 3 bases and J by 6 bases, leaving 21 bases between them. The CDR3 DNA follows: TGCGCCAGCAGCCAGGTACTAGGGACCTTAAGGGGCAATGAGCAGTTCTTC. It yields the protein CASSQVLGTLRGNEQFF.

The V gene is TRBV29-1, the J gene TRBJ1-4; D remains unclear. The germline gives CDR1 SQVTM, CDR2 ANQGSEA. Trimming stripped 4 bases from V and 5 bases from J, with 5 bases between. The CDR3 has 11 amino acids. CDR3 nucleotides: TGCAGCGTTGTTGCCAATGAAAAACTGTTTTTT. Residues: CSVVANEKLFF.

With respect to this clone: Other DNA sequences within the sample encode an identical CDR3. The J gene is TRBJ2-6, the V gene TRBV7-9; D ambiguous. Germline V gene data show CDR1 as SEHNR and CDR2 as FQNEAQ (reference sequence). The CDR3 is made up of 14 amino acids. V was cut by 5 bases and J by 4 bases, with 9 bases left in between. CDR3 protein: CASSRTDGANVLTF. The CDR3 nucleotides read TGTGCCAGCAGCAGGACGGACGGGGCCAACGTCCTGACTTTC.

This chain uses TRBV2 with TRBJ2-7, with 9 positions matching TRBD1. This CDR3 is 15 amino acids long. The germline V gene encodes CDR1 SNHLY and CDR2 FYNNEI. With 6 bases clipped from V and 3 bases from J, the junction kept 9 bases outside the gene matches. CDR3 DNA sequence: TGTGCCAGCAGAGAACTGTGGGACAGGGACTACGAGCAGTACTTC. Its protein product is CASRELWDRDYEQYF.

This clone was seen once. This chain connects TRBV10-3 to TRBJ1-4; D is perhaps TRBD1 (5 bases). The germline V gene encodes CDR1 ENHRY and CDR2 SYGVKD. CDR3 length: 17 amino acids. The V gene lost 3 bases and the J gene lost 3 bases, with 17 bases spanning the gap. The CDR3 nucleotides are TGTGCCATCAGTGATTGGGGCTCGACAGACCCTAATGAAAAACTGTTTTTT. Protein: CAISDWGSTDPNEKLFF.

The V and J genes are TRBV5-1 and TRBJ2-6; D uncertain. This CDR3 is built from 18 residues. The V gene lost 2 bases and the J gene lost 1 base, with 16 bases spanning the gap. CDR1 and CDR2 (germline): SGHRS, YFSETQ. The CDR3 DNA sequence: TGCGCCAGCAGCTTACCCCATTCGACCCTATCTGGGGCCAACGTCCTGACTTTC. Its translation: CASSLPHSTLSGANVLTF.

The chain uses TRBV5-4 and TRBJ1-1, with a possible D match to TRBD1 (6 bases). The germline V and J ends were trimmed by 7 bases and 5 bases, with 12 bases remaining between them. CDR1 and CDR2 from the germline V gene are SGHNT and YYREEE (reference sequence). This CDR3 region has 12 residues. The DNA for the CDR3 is TGTGCCAGCCGAGGGGGTGCAACTGAAGCTTTCTTT. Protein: CASRGGATEAFF. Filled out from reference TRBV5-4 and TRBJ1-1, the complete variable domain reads ETGVTQSPTHLIKTRGQQVTLRCSSQSGHNTVSWYQQALGQGPQFIFQYYREEENGRGNFPPRFSGLQFPNYSSELNVNALELDDSALYLCASRGGATEAFFGQGTRLTVV.

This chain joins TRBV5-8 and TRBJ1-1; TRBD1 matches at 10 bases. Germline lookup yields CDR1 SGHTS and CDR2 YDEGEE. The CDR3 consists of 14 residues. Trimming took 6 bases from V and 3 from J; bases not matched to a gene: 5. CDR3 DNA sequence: TGTGCCAGCAACTTTGGGACAGGGGACACTGAAGCTTTCTTT. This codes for CASNFGTGDTEAFF.

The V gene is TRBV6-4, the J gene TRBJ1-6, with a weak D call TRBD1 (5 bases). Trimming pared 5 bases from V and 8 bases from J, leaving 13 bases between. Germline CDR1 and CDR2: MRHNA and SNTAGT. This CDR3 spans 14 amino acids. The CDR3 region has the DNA TGTGCCAGCAGTTCAGGGTTGGAGGATTCACCCCTCCACTTT. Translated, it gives CASSSGLEDSPLHF.

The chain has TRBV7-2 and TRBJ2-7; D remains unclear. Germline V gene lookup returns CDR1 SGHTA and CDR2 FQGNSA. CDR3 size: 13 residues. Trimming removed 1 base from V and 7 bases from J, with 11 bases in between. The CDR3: CASSLGSHSEQYF. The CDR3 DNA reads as TGTGCCAGCAGCTTAGGGTCCCATTCGGAGCAGTACTTC.

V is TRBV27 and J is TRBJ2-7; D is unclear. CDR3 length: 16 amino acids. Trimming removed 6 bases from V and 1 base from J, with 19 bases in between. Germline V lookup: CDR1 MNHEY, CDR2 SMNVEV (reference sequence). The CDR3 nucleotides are TGTGCCAGCAGGGGCGCGGAGTCGTTGGTATCCTACGAGCAGTACTTC. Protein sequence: CASRGAESLVSYEQYF.

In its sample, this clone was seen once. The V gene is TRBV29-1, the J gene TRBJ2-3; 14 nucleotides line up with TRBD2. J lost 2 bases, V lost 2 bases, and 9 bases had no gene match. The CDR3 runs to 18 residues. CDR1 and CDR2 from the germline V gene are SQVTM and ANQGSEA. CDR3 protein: CSVETGLAGGEYTDTQYF. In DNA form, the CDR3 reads TGCAGCGTTGAAACCGGACTAGCGGGAGGAGAATACACAGATACGCAGTATTTT.

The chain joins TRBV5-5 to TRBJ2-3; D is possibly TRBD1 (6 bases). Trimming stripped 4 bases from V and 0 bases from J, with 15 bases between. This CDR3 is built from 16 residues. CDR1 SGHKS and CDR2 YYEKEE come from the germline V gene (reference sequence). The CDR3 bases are TGTGCCAGCAGCAAACGAGAGGGGACAAGCACAGATACGCAGTATTTT. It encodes CASSKREGTSTDTQYF.

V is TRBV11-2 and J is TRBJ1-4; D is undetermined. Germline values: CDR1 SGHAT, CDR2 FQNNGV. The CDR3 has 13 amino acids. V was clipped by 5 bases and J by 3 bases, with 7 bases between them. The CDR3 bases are TGTGCCAGCAGCCCCCCCTCTAATGAAAAACTGTTTTTT. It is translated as CASSPPSNEKLFF. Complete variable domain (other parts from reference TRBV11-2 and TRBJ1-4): EAGVAQSPRYKIIEKRQSVAFWCNPISGHATLYWYQQILGQGPKLLIQFQNNGVVDDSQLPKDRFSAERLKGVDSTLKIQPAKLEDSAVYLCASSPPSNEKLFFGSGTQLSVL.

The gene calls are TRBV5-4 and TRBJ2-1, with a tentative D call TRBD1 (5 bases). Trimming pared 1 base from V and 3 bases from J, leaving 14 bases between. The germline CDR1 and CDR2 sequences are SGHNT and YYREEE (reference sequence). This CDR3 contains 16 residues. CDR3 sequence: CASSLPWGSSYNEQFF. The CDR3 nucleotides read TGTGCCAGCAGCTTGCCCTGGGGCTCTAGCTACAATGAGCAGTTCTTC.

The CDR3 is CASSSTGGGGNTIYF. The CDR3 bases are TGTGCCAGCAGCTCGACAGGGGGAGGTGGAAACACCATATATTTT. This rearrangement joins TRBV7-8 to TRBJ1-3, with 9 bases that match TRBD1. The CDR3 length is 15 residues. V trimming: 4 bases; J trimming: 3 bases; junction bases outside the gene matches: 4. Germline V CDR1 and CDR2: SGHVS, FQNEAQ.